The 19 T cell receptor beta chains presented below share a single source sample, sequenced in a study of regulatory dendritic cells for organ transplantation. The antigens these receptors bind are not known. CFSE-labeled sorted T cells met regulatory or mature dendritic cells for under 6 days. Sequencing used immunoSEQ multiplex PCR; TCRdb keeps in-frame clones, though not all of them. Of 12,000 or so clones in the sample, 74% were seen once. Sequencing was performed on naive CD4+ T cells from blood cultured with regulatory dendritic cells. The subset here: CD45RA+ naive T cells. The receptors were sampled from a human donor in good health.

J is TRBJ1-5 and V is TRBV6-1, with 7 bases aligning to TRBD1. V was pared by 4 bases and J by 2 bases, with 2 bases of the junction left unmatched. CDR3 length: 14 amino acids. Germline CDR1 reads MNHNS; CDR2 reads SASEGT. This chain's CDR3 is CASSADRGNQPQHF. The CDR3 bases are TGTGCCAGCAGTGCCGACAGGGGCAATCAGCCCCAGCATTTT.

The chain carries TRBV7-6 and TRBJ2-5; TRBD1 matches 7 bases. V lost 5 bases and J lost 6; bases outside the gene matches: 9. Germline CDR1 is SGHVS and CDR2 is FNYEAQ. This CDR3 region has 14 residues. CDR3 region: CASSPTGVGKTQYF. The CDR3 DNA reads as TGTGCCAGCAGCCCAACAGGGGTGGGGAAGACCCAGTACTTC.

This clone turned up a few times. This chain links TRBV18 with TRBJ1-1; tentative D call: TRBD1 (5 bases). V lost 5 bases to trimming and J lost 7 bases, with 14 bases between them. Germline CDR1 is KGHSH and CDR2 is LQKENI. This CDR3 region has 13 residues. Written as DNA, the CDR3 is TGTGCCAGCTCAGAAGGCGGGGGGGGTGAAGCTTTCTTT. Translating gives CASSEGGGGEAFF.

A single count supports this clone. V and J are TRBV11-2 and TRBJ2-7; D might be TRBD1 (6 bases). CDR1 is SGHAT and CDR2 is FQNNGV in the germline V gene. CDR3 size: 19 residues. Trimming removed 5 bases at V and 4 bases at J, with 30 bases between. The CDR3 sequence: CASSKQTGTYGASTYEQYF. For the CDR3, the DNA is TGTGCCAGCAGCAAGCAAACCGGGACATATGGGGCCAGCACTTACGAGCAGTACTTC.

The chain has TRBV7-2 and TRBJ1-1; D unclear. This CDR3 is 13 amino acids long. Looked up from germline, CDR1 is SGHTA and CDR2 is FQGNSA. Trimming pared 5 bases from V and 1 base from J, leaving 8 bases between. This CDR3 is CASSQDSNTEAFF. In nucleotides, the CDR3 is TGTGCCAGCAGCCAGGACTCGAACACTGAAGCTTTCTTT.

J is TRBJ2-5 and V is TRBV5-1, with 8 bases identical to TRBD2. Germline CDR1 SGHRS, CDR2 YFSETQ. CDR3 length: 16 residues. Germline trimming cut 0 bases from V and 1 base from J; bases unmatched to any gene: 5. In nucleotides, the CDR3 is TGCGCCAGCAGCTTGGCCAGTAGCGGGGTCCAAGAGACCCAGTACTTC. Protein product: CASSLASSGVQETQYF.

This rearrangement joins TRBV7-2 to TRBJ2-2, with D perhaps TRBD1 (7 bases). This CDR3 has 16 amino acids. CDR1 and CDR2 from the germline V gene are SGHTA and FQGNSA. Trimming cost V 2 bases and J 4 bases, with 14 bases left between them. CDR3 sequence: CASSLSQGGGTGELFF. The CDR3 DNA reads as TGTGCCAGCAGCTTATCTCAGGGGGGAGGCACCGGGGAGCTGTTTTTT. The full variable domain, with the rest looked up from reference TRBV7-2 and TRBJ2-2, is GAGVSQSPSNKVTEKGKDVELRCDPISGHTALYWYRQSLGQGLEFLIYFQGNSAPDKSGLPSDRFSAERTGGSVSTLTIQRTQQEDSAVYLCASSLSQGGGTGELFFGEGSRLTVL.

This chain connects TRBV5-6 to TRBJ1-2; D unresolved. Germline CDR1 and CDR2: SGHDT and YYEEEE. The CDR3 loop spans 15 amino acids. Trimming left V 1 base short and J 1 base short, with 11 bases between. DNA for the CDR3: TGTGCCAGCAGCTTGTGGGCAGGTGGTAACTATGGCTACACCTTC. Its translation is CASSLWAGGNYGYTF.

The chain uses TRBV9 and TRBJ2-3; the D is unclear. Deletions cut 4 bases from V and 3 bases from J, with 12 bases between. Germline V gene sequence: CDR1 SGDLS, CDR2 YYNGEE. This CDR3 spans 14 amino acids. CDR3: CASSPYVSTDTQYF. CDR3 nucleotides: TGTGCCAGCAGCCCCTACGTTTCGACAGATACGCAGTATTTT.

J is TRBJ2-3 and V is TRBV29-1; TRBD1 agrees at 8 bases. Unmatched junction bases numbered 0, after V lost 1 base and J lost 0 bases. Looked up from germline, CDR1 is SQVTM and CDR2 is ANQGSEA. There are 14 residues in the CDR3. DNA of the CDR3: TGCAGCGTTGAAGGGACAGGGAGCACAGATACGCAGTATTTT. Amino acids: CSVEGTGSTDTQYF.

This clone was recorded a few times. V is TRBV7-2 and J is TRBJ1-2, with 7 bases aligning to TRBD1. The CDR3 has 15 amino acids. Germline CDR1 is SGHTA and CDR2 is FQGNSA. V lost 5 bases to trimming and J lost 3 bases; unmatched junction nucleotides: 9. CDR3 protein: CASSRPMDRHYGYTF. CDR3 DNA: TGTGCCAGCAGCAGACCAATGGACAGGCACTATGGCTACACCTTC.

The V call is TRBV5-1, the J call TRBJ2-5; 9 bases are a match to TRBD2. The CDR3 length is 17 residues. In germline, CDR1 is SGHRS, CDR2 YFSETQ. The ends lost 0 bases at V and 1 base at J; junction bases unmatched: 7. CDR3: CASSLGVLAGAQETQYF. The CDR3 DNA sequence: TGCGCCAGCAGCTTGGGAGTGTTAGCGGGGGCCCAAGAGACCCAGTACTTC. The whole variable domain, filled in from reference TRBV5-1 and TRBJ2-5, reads KAGVTQTPRYLIKTRGQQVTLSCSPISGHRSVSWYQQTPGQGLQFLFEYFSETQRNKGNFPGRFSGRQFSNSRSEMNVSTLELGDSALYLCASSLGVLAGAQETQYFGPGTRLLVL.

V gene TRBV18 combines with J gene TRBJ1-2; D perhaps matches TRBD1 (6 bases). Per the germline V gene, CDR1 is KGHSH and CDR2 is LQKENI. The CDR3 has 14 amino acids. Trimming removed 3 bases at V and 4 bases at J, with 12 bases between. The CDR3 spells CASSPSDRFYGYTF. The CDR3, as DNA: TGTGCCAGCTCACCCTCGGACAGATTCTATGGCTACACCTTC. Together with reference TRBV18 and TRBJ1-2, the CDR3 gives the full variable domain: NAGVMQNPRHLVRRRGQEARLRCSPMKGHSHVYWYRQLPEEGLKFMVYLQKENIIDESGMPKERFSAEFPKEGPSILRIQQVVRGDSAAYFCASSPSDRFYGYTFGSGTRLTVV.

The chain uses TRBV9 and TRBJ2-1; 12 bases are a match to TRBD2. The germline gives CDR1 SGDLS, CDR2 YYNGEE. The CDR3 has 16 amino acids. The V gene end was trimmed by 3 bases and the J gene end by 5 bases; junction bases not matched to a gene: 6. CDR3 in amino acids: CASSDRGLAGNNEQFF. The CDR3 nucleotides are TGTGCCAGCAGCGACCGAGGACTAGCGGGGAACAATGAGCAGTTCTTC. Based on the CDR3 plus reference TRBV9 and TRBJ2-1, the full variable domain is DSGVTQTPKHLITATGQRVTLRCSPRSGDLSVYWYQQSLDQGLQFLIQYYNGEERAKGNILERFSAQQFPDLHSELNLSSLELGDSALYFCASSDRGLAGNNEQFFGPGTRLTVL.

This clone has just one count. DNA of the CDR3: TGTGCCAGCAGTATCCTAGCGGGGGGGCCCGGTGAGCAGTTCTTC. Its translation is CASSILAGGPGEQFF. This chain links TRBV2 with TRBJ2-1, with 12 bases identical to TRBD2. Germline loops: CDR1 SNHLY, CDR2 FYNNEI. This CDR3 comprises 15 residues. V dropped 5 bases and J dropped 9; count of bases not matched to a gene: 8.

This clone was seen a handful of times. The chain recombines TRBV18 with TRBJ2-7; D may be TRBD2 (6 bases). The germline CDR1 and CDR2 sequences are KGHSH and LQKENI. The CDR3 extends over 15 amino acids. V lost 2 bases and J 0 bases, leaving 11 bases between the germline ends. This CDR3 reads CASSPSAGSSYEQYF. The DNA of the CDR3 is TGTGCCAGCTCACCATCGGCGGGAAGCTCCTACGAGCAGTACTTC.

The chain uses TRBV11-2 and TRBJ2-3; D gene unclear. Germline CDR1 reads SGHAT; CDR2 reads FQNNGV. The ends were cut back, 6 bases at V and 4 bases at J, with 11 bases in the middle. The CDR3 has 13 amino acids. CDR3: CASSIRVADTQYF. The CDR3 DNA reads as TGTGCCAGCAGTATTAGAGTGGCAGATACGCAGTATTTT.

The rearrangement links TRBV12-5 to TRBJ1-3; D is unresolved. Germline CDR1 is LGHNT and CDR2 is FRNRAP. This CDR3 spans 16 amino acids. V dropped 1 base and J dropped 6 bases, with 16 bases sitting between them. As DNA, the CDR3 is TGTGCTAGTGGTTTGGCTCCGAGCCCGTATCCAAACACCATATATTTT. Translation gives CASGLAPSPYPNTIYF.

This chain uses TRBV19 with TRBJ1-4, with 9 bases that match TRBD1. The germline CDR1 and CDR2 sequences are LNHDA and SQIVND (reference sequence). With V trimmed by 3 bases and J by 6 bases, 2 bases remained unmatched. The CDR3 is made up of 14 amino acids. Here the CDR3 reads CASSMGTGHEKLFF. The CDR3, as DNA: TGTGCCAGTAGTATGGGGACAGGGCATGAAAAACTGTTTTTT.